This T cell receptor beta chain was profiled in a study of immune cell composition in non-small cell lung cancer. Study observations and caveats: Lung adenocarcinomas had lower top 10 clone scores and clonality than squamous tumours. Shared sequences between tumour-reactive and dominant in vivo clones were not proven.

The table came from immunoSEQ multiplex PCR; TCRdb's copy has only in-frame clones and leaves some out. The sample records fewer than 4,000 clones, roughly 80% being singletons. The CDR3 contains 14 residues. Germline loops: CDR1 MNHEY, CDR2 SVGAGI. With 4 bases removed from V and 1 base from J, the gap between germline ends came to 9 bases. Template was genomic DNA from frozen, unsorted single-cell suspensions. Of note for this clone: What it binds is unknown.

The V gene is TRBV6-5, the J gene TRBJ2-3, with D possibly being TRBD1 (6 bases). Sample: lung tumor tissue. The receptor's source is a human donor with non-small cell lung cancer. The DNA for the CDR3 is TGTGCCAGCAGTTCCTGGACAGGCACAGATACGCAGTATTTT. Translation gives CASSSWTGTDTQYF.